The next 16 T cell receptor beta chains were all read from a single sample in a study of Tregs in tolerant kidney transplant recipients. Profiled with immunoSEQ multiplex PCR; TCRdb holds only in-frame clones, not every one. The table has 35,000 to 50,000 clones, nearly 97% seen once; the top ten hold about 0.41%. The antigens of these receptors remain unknown. The sequencing sample was made of Tregs from blood cultured with allogeneic cells. Receptor source: a human donor in good health.

This clone was seen more than once but under ten times. The V and J genes are TRBV18 and TRBJ1-5, with D possibly matching TRBD1 (6 bases). Trimming removed 4 bases from V and 0 bases from J, with 10 bases in between. Germline lookup yields CDR1 KGHSH and CDR2 LQKENI. The CDR3 loop spans 15 amino acids. CDR3 amino acids: CASSRGRGSNQPQHF. Written as DNA, the CDR3 is TGTGCCAGCTCACGGGGCAGGGGTAGCAATCAGCCCCAGCATTTT.

The CDR3 protein is CASREPLAGGLSGTDTQYF. The CDR3 DNA sequence: TGTGCCAGCAGGGAACCCCTAGCGGGGGGGCTATCGGGCACAGATACGCAGTATTTT. The chain carries TRBV7-9 and TRBJ2-3, with 12 bases that match TRBD2. Germline trimming cut 6 bases from V and 1 base from J; bases unmatched to any gene: 14. Germline CDR1 SEHNR, CDR2 FQNEAQ (reference sequence). The CDR3 totals 19 residues.

This chain links TRBV5-1 with TRBJ2-2, with D tentatively TRBD2 (6 bases). Germline-derived CDR1 and CDR2 are SGHRS and YFSETQ. Trimming shortened V by 1 base and J by 4 bases, and 11 bases separated the two germline ends. This CDR3 is 15 amino acids long. The CDR3 nucleotides are TGCGCCAGCAGCTTGTTCGGGGGTGGCACCGGGGAGCTGTTTTTT. It yields the protein CASSLFGGGTGELFF.

This chain connects TRBV6-1 to TRBJ2-7, with 10 bases fitting TRBD2. The CDR3 is 16 residues long. J was trimmed by 2 bases and V by 4 bases; bases with no gene match: 8. In germline, CDR1 is MNHNS, CDR2 SASEGT. CDR3 protein: CASSARLGLAPYEQYF. DNA of the CDR3: TGTGCCAGCAGTGCCCGCCTGGGACTAGCGCCCTACGAGCAGTACTTC.

This clone was seen only once. As DNA, the CDR3 is TGTGCCAGCAGTTTCTCGGATCTCACTGAAGCTTTCTTT. Encoded protein: CASSFSDLTEAFF. This sequence joins TRBV27 and TRBJ1-1; no clear D. Trimming pared 3 bases from V and 4 bases from J, leaving 9 bases between. The CDR3 has 13 residues. Germline lookup yields CDR1 MNHEY and CDR2 SMNVEV (reference sequence).

This chain connects TRBV19 to TRBJ2-6, with D possibly being TRBD1 or TRBD2 (5 bases each). The CDR3 spans 18 residues. Germline CDR1 is LNHDA and CDR2 is SQIVND (reference sequence). Trimming removed 5 bases at V and 0 bases at J, with 17 bases between. The CDR3 here is CASSAPGRWFSGANVLTF. As DNA, the CDR3 is TGTGCCAGTAGTGCCCCGGGACGGTGGTTCTCTGGGGCCAACGTCCTGACTTTC.

A single count supports this clone. V gene TRBV6-5 combines with J gene TRBJ2-1; the D gene is possibly TRBD2 (6 bases). The CDR3 has 13 residues. In germline, CDR1 is MNHEY, CDR2 SVGAGI. V lost 3 bases and J 4 bases, leaving 7 bases between the germline ends. The CDR3 is CASSYGTYNEQFF. The CDR3 nucleotides are TGTGCCAGCAGTTATGGGACTTACAATGAGCAGTTCTTC.

This clone was observed a single time. The gene calls are TRBV11-2 and TRBJ2-7, with D possibly being TRBD2 (6 bases). In germline, CDR1 is SGHAT, CDR2 FQNNGV. The V end was cut by 3 bases, the J end by 2 bases, with 11 bases between. This CDR3 spans 14 amino acids. For the CDR3, the DNA is TGTGCCAGCAGCTTTGGTAGCGGAACCTACGAGCAGTACTTC. Translating it yields CASSFGSGTYEQYF.

The chain is built from TRBV6-6 and TRBJ1-6; D unresolved. Trimming cost V 10 bases and J 11 bases, with 21 bases left between them. CDR1 MNHNY and CDR2 SVGAGI come from the germline V gene (reference sequence). The CDR3 runs 14 residues. This CDR3 is CATHPSGELTPLHF. Written as DNA, the CDR3 is TGTGCCACCCATCCATCCGGCGAGTTAACACCCCTCCACTTT.

The CDR3 is CASRGGVAGGTDTQYF. In DNA form, the CDR3 reads TGTGCCAGCAGAGGGGGCGTAGCGGGAGGCACAGATACGCAGTATTTT. The chain carries TRBV28 and TRBJ2-3; 9 nucleotides align to TRBD2. Germline CDR1 and CDR2: MDHEN and SYDVKM. V lost 6 bases and J lost 1; bases outside the gene matches: 8. This CDR3 spans 16 amino acids.

This clone was observed a single time. The chain recombines TRBV7-2 with TRBJ1-2, with TRBD1 as a possible D gene (6 bases). Germline lookup yields CDR1 SGHTA and CDR2 FQGNSA. V was trimmed by 3 bases and J by 8 bases, leaving 16 bases between them. The CDR3 is 14 amino acids. The CDR3 region is CASSFEGGGTGYTF. Written as DNA, the CDR3 is TGTGCCAGCAGCTTTGAGGGGGGAGGCACAGGCTACACCTTC.

The J gene is TRBJ1-5, the V gene TRBV2; D might be TRBD1 (6 bases). The V gene's germline CDR1 is SNHLY and CDR2 FYNNEI. CDR3 length: 16 amino acids. V gave up 2 bases and J gave up 1 base, with 12 bases separating them. The CDR3 here is CASSEFRGGSNQPQHF. The CDR3 DNA follows: TGTGCCAGCAGTGAATTCCGGGGGGGCAGCAATCAGCCCCAGCATTTT.

The chain couples TRBV18 to TRBJ2-3; D not resolved. The CDR3 runs 14 residues. V lost 5 bases and J 1 base, leaving 10 bases between the germline ends. CDR1 is KGHSH and CDR2 is LQKENI in the germline V gene. CDR3 loop: CASSSASGTDTQYF. The DNA of the CDR3 is TGTGCCAGCTCATCCGCGTCGGGCACAGATACGCAGTATTTT.

The CDR3 loop reads CASSPWGQGSYEQYF. The CDR3 nucleotides are TGTGCCAGCAGCCCTTGGGGACAGGGTTCTTACGAGCAGTACTTC. J is TRBJ2-7 and V is TRBV5-6; 9 bases are shared with TRBD1. V gave up 4 bases and J gave up 4 bases; unmatched junction bases: 9. CDR3 length: 15 amino acids. Germline-derived CDR1 and CDR2 are SGHDT and YYEEEE.

In its sample, this clone was seen a few times. CDR3 sequence reads: CASSVGRSNQPQHF. Here the CDR3 DNA reads TGTGCCAGCAGTGTTGGGCGTAGCAATCAGCCCCAGCATTTT. The V and J genes are TRBV6-1 and TRBJ1-5; no clear D gene. The CDR3 spans 14 residues. The V gene's germline CDR1 is MNHNS and CDR2 SASEGT. V was shortened by 4 bases and J by 0 bases, with 7 bases between the two germline ends.

This sequence joins TRBV9 and TRBJ1-6, with no clear D. The length of the CDR3 is 14 residues. Trimming removed 4 bases at V and 10 bases at J, with 15 bases between. CDR1 and CDR2 from the germline V gene are SGDLS and YYNGEE. Here the CDR3 DNA reads TGTGCCAGCAGCCCTCTGCCGGGCAGGTCACCCCTCCACTTT. Translation gives CASSPLPGRSPLHF.